These T cell receptor beta chains were read from a single sample in a study of control samples from healthy donors and cancer patients. Method: immunoSEQ multiplex PCR; TCRdb's copy keeps in-frame clones and lacks some. The repertoire consists of about 52,000 clones, with about 95% occurring once and the leading ten covering about 2.4%. Sequencing used blood. The receptor set was obtained from a young man in good health. Both conserved end residues are part of each CDR3. A D gene is named only where the DNA matches it firmly. Clone size, where shown, is once, few, many, or a class for clones that have expanded.

J gene,V gene,D gene,clone size,CDR3 DNA,CDR3 protein
TRBJ2-3,TRBV5-1,-,-,TGCGCCAGCAGTCCACAGGGATGGGATACGCAGTATTTT,CASSPQGWDTQYF
TRBJ2-3,TRBV23-1,-,-,TGCGCCAGAATAGCAGATACGCAGTATTTT,CARIADTQYF
TRBJ1-6,TRBV2,-,few,TGTGCCAGCAGTCATGAGGGGCGAAGTTCACCCCTCCACTTT,CASSHEGRSSPLHF
TRBJ1-6,TRBV28,-,-,TGTGCCAGCAGTCAACAGGGTTTATGGTCACCCCTCCACTTT,CASSQQGLWSPLHF
TRBJ1-5,TRBV7-8,TRBD1,-,TGTGCCAGCAGCTATAGTGGGACAGCCAATCAGCCCCAGCATTTT,CASSYSGTANQPQHF
TRBJ2-1,TRBV27,-,-,TGTGCCAGCAGTGCGGGCTCCTACAATGAGCAGTTCTTC,CASSAGSYNEQFF
TRBJ1-2,TRBV6-5,-,few,TGTGCCAGCAGTTACACATGGAACTATGGCTACACCTTC,CASSYTWNYGYTF
TRBJ2-7,TRBV3-1/TRBV3-2,TRBD1,-,TGTGCCAGCAGCCGCGGGACAGGTTCCTACGAGCAGTACTTC,CASSRGTGSYEQYF
TRBJ1-2,TRBV3-1/TRBV3-2,TRBD1,-,TGTGCCAGCAGCCAAGAATACAACAGGGGGCCTGGCTACACCTTC,CASSQEYNRGPGYTF
TRBJ2-7,TRBV6-5,-,few,TGTGCCAGCAGTTATTCCCACGAGCAGTACTTC,CASSYSHEQYF
TRBJ2-2,TRBV27,-,-,TGTGCCAGCAGTCCCTCCGGACGGGCGAACACCGGGGAGCTGTTTTTT,CASSPSGRANTGELFF
TRBJ2-1,TRBV5-6,TRBD2,-,TGTGCCAGCAGCACCCTAGCGGGGAGCTCCTACAATGAGCAGTTCTTC,CASSTLAGSSYNEQFF
TRBJ1-2,TRBV5-1,TRBD1,-,TGCGCCAGCAGCCCTGGCGACAGGGGGAAGGATGGCTACACCTTC,CASSPGDRGKDGYTF
TRBJ2-3,TRBV20-1,-,-,TGCAGTGCTTTCACAGATACGCAGTATTTT,CSAFTDTQYF
TRBJ2-5,TRBV27,TRBD2,-,TGTGCCAGCAGTTTTGAGGAGTGGCGGGAGGTTATACAAGAGACCCAGTACTTC,CASSFEEWREVIQETQYF
TRBJ2-3,TRBV18,-,-,TGTGCCAGCTCACTAACGGTAGCAGATACGCAGTATTTT,CASSLTVADTQYF
TRBJ1-4,TRBV27,-,-,TGTGCCAGCAGTACAGGGAGTGAAAAACTGTTTTTT,CASSTGSEKLFF
TRBJ1-5,TRBV28,-,once,TGTGCCAGCAGTCCCCCTATGCGTAGCGTCAATCAGCCCCAGCATTTT,CASSPPMRSVNQPQHF
TRBJ1-1,TRBV10-3,-,-,TGTGCCATCAGCAGGGCCTCGGACACTGAAGCTTTCTTT,CAISRASDTEAFF
TRBJ1-2,TRBV28,-,once,TGTGCCAGCAGTCACGGGTCTAAAGCTAACTATGGCTACACCTTC,CASSHGSKANYGYTF
TRBJ2-1,TRBV5-6,TRBD2,-,TGTGCCAGCAGCAATAGCGGGACCTACAATGAGCAGTTCTTC,CASSNSGTYNEQFF